This T cell receptor beta chain was observed in a study of chemoradiotherapy in HPV16-positive cancers. In the study overall: Candidate HPV-specific T-cell clones and common TCR motifs came from functional assays in a couple of HPV16-positive patients.

Trimming pared 5 bases from V and 7 bases from J, leaving 17 bases between. CDR3 length: 14 amino acids. Germline V lookup: CDR1 MNHNS, CDR2 SASEGT. Assay used: immunoSEQ multiplex PCR; TCRdb lists only in-frame clones, some missing. This table has some 5,000 clones, around four fifths appearing once. A word on this clone: Its antigen is not known.

Findings and limits, study-wide: Candidate HPV-specific clones and E7-related TCR motifs grew in tumor during treatment.

V gene TRBV6-1 combines with J gene TRBJ1-2; perhaps TRBD1 as D (5 bases). This specimen was collected from a patient who underwent chemoradiotherapy. This sequence originates from a human donor with HPV-associated anogenital cancer. DNA of the CDR3: TGTGCCAGCAGTCGGGGAGGGGAGGTTGGTGGCTACACCTTC. This codes for CASSRGGEVGGYTF.